The clone carrying this TCR beta chain was detected a few times. V gave up 0 bases and J gave up 5 bases; unmatched junction bases: 4. Germline values: CDR1 LGHNA, CDR2 YSLEER. There are 16 residues in the CDR3. This entry belongs to a study of T-cell memory formation after mild COVID-19. cDNA libraries for TCR alpha and TCR beta, carrying sample barcodes and UMIs, came from 5'RACE with constant-segment primers. TCRdb called the 5' RACE reads again in MiXCR, with one record for every CDR3 protein. The sample includes nearly 110,000 distinct CDR3 sequences, around 14% of them seen just once. This clonotype was obtained from a man aged 18 to 29 who had mild COVID-19 (a few samples of this study predate the infection). Cell type and time point are not known. The chain joins TRBV4-3 to TRBJ2-3; 11 bases line up with TRBD2. Specimen: PBMCs or a T cell subset sorted from them (not recorded which). This chain's CDR3 is CASSQEASGGIDTQYF. Here the CDR3 DNA reads TGCGCCAGCAGCCAAGAGGCTAGCGGGGGGATAGATACGCAGTATTTT.